This TCR beta chain was recorded in a study of cytomegalovirus exposure and HLA in healthy donors. This PCR relied on a set of 60 Vbeta primers and 13 Jbeta primers. TCRdb's copy holds only in-frame clones and misses some; the assay was immunoSEQ multiplex PCR. The sample has 50,000 to 60,000 clones, 70% to 80% seen once. Germline CDR1 reads LNHDA; CDR2 reads SQIVND (reference sequence). Trimming took 7 bases from V and 3 from J, leaving 13 bases between them. The CDR3 runs to 14 residues. This chain connects TRBV19 to TRBJ1-5; D is unresolved. The sequencing sample was made of PBMCs. This clonotype was sampled from a woman between 40 and 50 years old in good health and CMV-seropositive. CDR3 region: CASKAGYNNQPQHF. CDR3 DNA sequence: TGTGCCAGTAAGGCGGGCTATAACAATCAGCCCCAGCATTTT.